A single sample is the source of the 23 T cell receptor beta chains below, sequenced in a study of blood T cells in healthy people across ages. Alongside a J-beta primer mix, a sample-barcoded 5' primer served in a second PCR lasting about 6 to 11 cycles. TCRdb fed the 5' RACE reads into MiXCR, producing one record per CDR3 protein. Of hundreds of thousands of distinct CDR3 sequences listed, around a fifth are singletons. Input material: blood. Receptors were obtained from a man aged 65 to 85 in good health.

This clonotype was found a few times. The rearrangement links TRBV29-1 to TRBJ2-7, with 9 bases matching TRBD1. CDR3 length: 12 residues. Trimming cost V 7 bases and J 7 bases; bases outside gene matches: 8. Germline CDR1 and CDR2: SQVTM and ANQGSEA. This chain's CDR3 is CSAGQGPGEQYF. The CDR3 DNA is TGCAGCGCAGGACAGGGGCCGGGAGAGCAGTACTTC.

This clonotype was seen a handful of times. The V gene is TRBV20-1, the J gene TRBJ2-2, with unresolved D. V lost 0 bases and J lost 2, with 13 bases in between. Per the germline V gene, CDR1 is DFQATT and CDR2 is SNEGSKA (reference sequence). The CDR3 has 16 residues. The CDR3 nucleotides are TGCAGTGCTAGAGATGTCGGCGGAATTAACACCGGGGAGCTGTTTTTT. Translating gives CSARDVGGINTGELFF.

This chain links TRBV28 with TRBJ2-3, with D possibly being TRBD1 or TRBD2 (6 bases each). Germline V gives CDR1 MDHEN, CDR2 SYDVKM. The CDR3 is 15 residues long. Trimming left V 7 bases short and J 3 bases short, with 17 bases between. The CDR3 loop is CASNGVGGATDTQYF. For the CDR3, the DNA is TGTGCCAGCAACGGCGTGGGGGGCGCAACAGATACGCAGTATTTT. The full variable domain, with the rest looked up from reference TRBV28 and TRBJ2-3, is DVKVTQSSRYLVKRTGEKVFLECVQDMDHENMFWYRQDPGLGLRLIYFSYDVKMKEKGDIPEGYSVSREKKERFSLILESASTNQTSMYLCASNGVGGATDTQYFGPGTRLTVL.

J is TRBJ2-1 and V is TRBV14, with D perhaps matching TRBD1 or TRBD2 (6 bases each). V gave up 2 bases and J gave up 8 bases, with 10 bases separating them. CDR1 and CDR2 (germline): SGHDN, FVKESK. The CDR3 sequence is 13 residues long. CDR3 bases: TGTGCCAGCAGCCAATCTGGGGGGCATGAGCAGTTCTTC. Its translation: CASSQSGGHEQFF.

This clonotype was found a few times. The chain has TRBV29-1 and TRBJ2-7, with TRBD2 identical over 7 bases. The germline CDR1 and CDR2 sequences are SQVTM and ANQGSEA. The ends lost 8 bases at V and 6 bases at J; junction bases unmatched: 7. This CDR3 has 11 residues. The CDR3 nucleotides read TGCAGCACACGAGGCGGGAGCGAGCAGTACTTC. Amino acid sequence: CSTRGGSEQYF.

This clonotype was seen many times. The gene calls are TRBV5-1 and TRBJ2-1; D call uncertain. Germline-derived CDR1 and CDR2 are SGHRS and YFSETQ. This CDR3 is 13 amino acids long. Trimming shortened V by 0 bases and J by 6 bases, and 7 bases separated the two germline ends. The CDR3 bases are TGCGCCAGCAGCTTGGAACAGTCCAATGAGCAGTTCTTC. Translation: CASSLEQSNEQFF.

This clonotype has a handful of counts. A much larger clonotype is one base distant, so this may be a read error. This chain uses TRBV6-4 with TRBJ2-5, with TRBD2 matching 10 bases. TRBJ2-7 explains the end of the DNA better; the J call may be wrong. Germline V lookup: CDR1 MRHNA, CDR2 SNTAGT. This CDR3 comprises 19 residues. The CDR3 DNA reads as TGTGCCAGCAGTGACTTCCTAGCGGGAGTTCAAAATCGCCCCTACGAGCAGTACTTC. Protein sequence: CASSDFLAGVQNRPYEQYF.

The V call is TRBV20-1, the J call TRBJ1-2; 8 nucleotides line up with TRBD1. V trimming: 3 bases; J trimming: 3 bases; junction bases outside the gene matches: 9. The CDR3 is made up of 15 amino acids. From germline, CDR1 is DFQATT and CDR2 SNEGSKA (reference sequence). CDR3 bases: TGCAGTGCTAGCGCGTCAGGGGGCGCGGACTATGGCTACACCTTC. The encoded protein is CSASASGGADYGYTF.

V usage is TRBV7-9 and J usage is TRBJ2-2; the D gene is possibly TRBD1 (5 bases). This CDR3 contains 14 residues. Germline CDR1 SEHNR, CDR2 FQNEAQ (reference sequence). V shed 4 bases and J shed 2 bases, with 8 bases lying between them. DNA of the CDR3: TGTGCCAGCAGCTCGGACATCAACACCGGGGAGCTGTTTTTT. Its protein is CASSSDINTGELFF.

There are a few counts of this clonotype. The chain has TRBV20-1 and TRBJ2-3; unclear D gene. This CDR3 contains 11 residues. Trimming cost V 6 bases and J 5 bases, with 9 bases left between them. From germline, CDR1 is DFQATT and CDR2 SNEGSKA (reference sequence). In nucleotides, the CDR3 is TGCAGTGCCCCCCCGGTAGATACGCAGTATTTT. Translating it yields CSAPPVDTQYF.

This clonotype was detected a few times. The rearrangement uses TRBV7-9 and TRBJ1-2, with a possible D match to TRBD1 (5 bases). V was pared by 1 base and J by 2 bases, with 8 bases between. This CDR3 is 14 amino acids long. Germline-derived CDR1 and CDR2 are SEHNR and FQNEAQ (reference sequence). The DNA for the CDR3 is TGTGCCAGCAGCTTAGAGACAGCCAACTATGGCTACACCTTC. This gives the protein CASSLETANYGYTF.

The table lists this clonotype with a few counts. The J gene is TRBJ1-2, the V gene TRBV5-1, with TRBD1 matching over 7 bases. CDR1 and CDR2 from the germline V gene are SGHRS and YFSETQ. V gave up 5 bases and J gave up 3 bases; unmatched junction bases: 7. The CDR3 consists of 14 residues. Here the CDR3 reads CASRETGKYYGYTF. In nucleotides, the CDR3 is TGCGCCAGCAGGGAGACAGGGAAGTACTATGGCTACACCTTC.

V gene TRBV9 combines with J gene TRBJ1-2; D is undetermined. V was clipped by 1 base and J by 5 bases, with 9 bases between them. This CDR3 has 13 amino acids. Germline V gives CDR1 SGDLS, CDR2 YYNGEE. The CDR3: CASSVFQSYGYTF. CDR3 coding DNA: TGTGCCAGCAGCGTATTCCAATCTTATGGCTACACCTTC.

The CDR3 coding sequence is TGTGCCAGCAGTGACCCGAGGAATGAAAAACTGTTTTTT. This sequence encodes CASSDPRNEKLFF. The gene calls are TRBV25-1 and TRBJ1-4; D unclear. The V end lost 3 bases, the J end lost 5 bases, and 7 bases lay between the germline ends. CDR1 MGHDK and CDR2 SYGVNS come from the germline V gene. The CDR3 spans 13 residues.

The rearrangement uses TRBV25-1 and TRBJ2-3; weak D call: TRBD2 (5 bases). Germline V gene lookup returns CDR1 MGHDK and CDR2 SYGVNS. The CDR3 runs 18 residues. V was clipped by 0 bases and J by 2 bases, with 18 bases between them. CDR3 amino acids: CASSEYTFRTGNTDTQYF. CDR3 in DNA: TGTGCCAGCAGTGAATATACGTTCCGGACGGGGAACACAGATACGCAGTATTTT.

The table lists this clonotype with a few counts. The genes are TRBV2 and TRBJ1-1, with unresolved D. This CDR3 has 14 residues. V was pared by 4 bases and J by 0 bases, with 9 bases between. Germline assignment: CDR1 SNHLY and CDR2 FYNNEI. The chain's CDR3 is CASSVAEMNTEAFF. The CDR3 bases are TGTGCCAGCAGTGTTGCAGAGATGAACACTGAAGCTTTCTTT. Full variable domain (missing parts from reference TRBV2 and TRBJ1-1): EPEVTQTPSHQVTQMGQEVILRCVPISNHLYFYWYRQILGQKVEFLVSFYNNEISEKSEIFDDQFSVERPDGSNFTLKIRSTKLEDSAMYFCASSVAEMNTEAFFGQGTRLTVV.

The chain uses TRBV6-4 and TRBJ2-3; a possible D gene is TRBD2 (5 bases). The CDR3 is 15 amino acids. Looked up from germline, CDR1 is MRHNA and CDR2 is SNTAGT. Trimming cost V 6 bases and J 1 base, with 14 bases left between them. CDR3 protein: CASSQEGEGTDTQYF. The CDR3 nucleotides read TGTGCCAGCAGCCAAGAGGGAGAGGGCACAGATACGCAGTATTTT.

This rearrangement joins TRBV6-2 or TRBV6-3 to TRBJ2-4; D could derive from TRBD1 or TRBD2 (5 bases each). The V gene lost 7 bases and the J gene lost 0 bases, with 16 bases spanning the gap. The CDR3 extends over 16 amino acids. In germline, CDR1 is MNHEY, CDR2 SVGEGT. The DNA of the CDR3 is TGTGCCAGCACTCCAATAGGGACGCTAGCCAAAAACATTCAGTACTTC. Its protein product is CASTPIGTLAKNIQYF.

V and J are TRBV29-1 and TRBJ1-2; D remains unclear. V lost 2 bases to trimming and J lost 7 bases, with 11 bases between them. Germline-derived CDR1 and CDR2 are SQVTM and ANQGSEA. This CDR3 has 12 amino acids. The CDR3 loop is CSVEQAPGGYTF. CDR3 in DNA: TGCAGCGTTGAACAGGCGCCTGGTGGCTACACCTTC.

The sample holds a few counts of this clonotype. The chain has TRBV7-8 and TRBJ2-5; maybe TRBD2 (5 bases). The J call may be wrong; the DNA end is better matched by TRBJ2-7. The CDR3 has 12 amino acids. Germline lookup yields CDR1 SGHVS and CDR2 FQNEAQ. CDR3 nucleotide sequence: TGTGCCAGCAGCTTAGAGCGGTACGAGCAGTACTTC. It codes for CASSLERYEQYF.

The chain uses TRBV28 and TRBJ1-2; a weak D match, TRBD1 (5 bases). CDR1 is MDHEN, CDR2 SYDVKM, per germline. CDR3 length: 12 residues. The germline V and J ends were trimmed by 2 bases and 7 bases, with 8 bases remaining between them. CDR3 loop: CASSLEGFGYTF. The CDR3 nucleotides read TGTGCCAGCAGTTTAGAGGGGTTTGGCTACACCTTC.

This clonotype was seen only a few times. This chain links TRBV28 with TRBJ2-5, with TRBD2 matching 7 bases. The J call is in doubt because the DNA end fits TRBJ2-7 better. Germline values: CDR1 MDHEN, CDR2 SYDVKM. The CDR3 covers 13 residues. The CDR3 DNA reads as TGTGCCAGCAGTAACGGGGGGTCCTACGAGCAGTACTTC. It translates to CASSNGGSYEQYF.

This clonotype was detected only a few times. The chain employs TRBV19 and TRBJ1-3, with a possible D match to TRBD1 (6 bases). The germline gives CDR1 LNHDA, CDR2 SQIVND (reference sequence). CDR3 length: 15 amino acids. Trimming left V 8 bases short and J 3 bases short, with 17 bases between. As DNA, the CDR3 is TGTGCCAGTGGAGAACAGGGCACGTTTGGAAACACCATATATTTT. Its protein is CASGEQGTFGNTIYF.